The TCR beta chain described here comes from a study of shared clonotypes between healthy human individuals. The CDR3 loop spans 14 amino acids. Between the trimmed V and J ends, which lost 10 bases and 4 bases, there was a span of 20 bases. Germline-derived CDR1 and CDR2 are LGHNA and YSLEER. In the naive CD8 group, cells lacked CD45RO and were positively selected for CCR7, so terminally differentiated effector memory CD45RA+ cells were left out. The DNA input per sorted-subset replicate PCR was 150 to 200 ng, corresponding to around 28,000 T cell genomes. Assay: immunoSEQ multiplex PCR; the TCRdb copy retains only in-frame clones and omits some. The sample shows hundreds of thousands of clones, 92% of them seen only once.

The sequenced sample was naive CD8+ T cells sorted from blood. This chain uses TRBV4-3 with TRBJ2-7; D not certain. The TCR was taken from a man aged 25 to 45 in good health. The CDR3 spells CATSSYLGPYEQYF. DNA for the CDR3: TGCGCCACATCCTCCTACCTGGGTCCATACGAGCAGTACTTC.